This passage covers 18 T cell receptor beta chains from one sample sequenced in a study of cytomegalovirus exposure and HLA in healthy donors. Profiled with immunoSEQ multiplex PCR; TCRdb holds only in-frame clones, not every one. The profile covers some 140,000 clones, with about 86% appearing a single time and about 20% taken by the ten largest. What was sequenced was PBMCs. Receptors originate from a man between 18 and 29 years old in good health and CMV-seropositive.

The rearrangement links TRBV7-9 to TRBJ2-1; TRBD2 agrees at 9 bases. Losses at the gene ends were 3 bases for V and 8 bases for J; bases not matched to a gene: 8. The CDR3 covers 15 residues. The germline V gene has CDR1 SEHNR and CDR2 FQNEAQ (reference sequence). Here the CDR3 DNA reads TGTGCCAGCAGCTTCGTGAGCGGGGGGCGGGATGAGCAGTTCTTC. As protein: CASSFVSGGRDEQFF.

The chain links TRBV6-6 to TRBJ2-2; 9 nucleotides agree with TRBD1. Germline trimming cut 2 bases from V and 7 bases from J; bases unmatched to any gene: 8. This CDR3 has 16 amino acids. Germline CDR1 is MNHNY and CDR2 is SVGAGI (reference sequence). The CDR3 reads CASSYQDRGSHGELFF. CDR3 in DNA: TGTGCCAGCAGTTACCAGGACAGGGGTTCCCACGGGGAGCTGTTTTTT.

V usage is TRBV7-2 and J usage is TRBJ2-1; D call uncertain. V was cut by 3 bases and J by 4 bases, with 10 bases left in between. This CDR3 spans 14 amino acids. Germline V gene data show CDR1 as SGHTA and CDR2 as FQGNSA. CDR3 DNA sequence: TGTGCCAGCAGCTTGCGGCCCTCATACAATGAGCAGTTCTTC. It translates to CASSLRPSYNEQFF. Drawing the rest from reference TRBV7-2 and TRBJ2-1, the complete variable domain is GAGVSQSPSNKVTEKGKDVELRCDPISGHTALYWYRQSLGQGLEFLIYFQGNSAPDKSGLPSDRFSAERTGGSVSTLTIQRTQQEDSAVYLCASSLRPSYNEQFFGPGTRLTVL.

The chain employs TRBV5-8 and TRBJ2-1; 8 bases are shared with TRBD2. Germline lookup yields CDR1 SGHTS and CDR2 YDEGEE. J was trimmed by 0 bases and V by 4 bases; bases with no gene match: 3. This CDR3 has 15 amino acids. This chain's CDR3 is CASSPSGGSYNEQFF. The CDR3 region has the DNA TGTGCCAGCAGCCCCAGCGGGGGCTCCTACAATGAGCAGTTCTTC. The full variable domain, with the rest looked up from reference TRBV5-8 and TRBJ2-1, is EAGVTQSPTHLIKTRGQQATLRCSPISGHTSVYWYQQALGLGLQFLLWYDEGEERNRGNFPPRFSGRQFPNYSSELNVNALELEDSALYLCASSPSGGSYNEQFFGPGTRLTVL.

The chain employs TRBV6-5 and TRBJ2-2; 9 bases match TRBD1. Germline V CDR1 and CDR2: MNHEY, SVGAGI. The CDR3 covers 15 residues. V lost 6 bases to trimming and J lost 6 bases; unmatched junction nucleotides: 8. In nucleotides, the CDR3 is TGTGCCAGCAGGCCCCCGGGACAGGGCTCCGGGGAGCTGTTTTTT. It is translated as CASRPPGQGSGELFF.

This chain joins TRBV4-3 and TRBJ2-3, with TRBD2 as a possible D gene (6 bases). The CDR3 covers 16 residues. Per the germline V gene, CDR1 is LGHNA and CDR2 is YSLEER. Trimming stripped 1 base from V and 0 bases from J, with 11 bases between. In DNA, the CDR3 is TGCGCCAGCAGCCAAGGTGGCGGGACTAGCACAGATACGCAGTATTTT. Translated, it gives CASSQGGGTSTDTQYF.

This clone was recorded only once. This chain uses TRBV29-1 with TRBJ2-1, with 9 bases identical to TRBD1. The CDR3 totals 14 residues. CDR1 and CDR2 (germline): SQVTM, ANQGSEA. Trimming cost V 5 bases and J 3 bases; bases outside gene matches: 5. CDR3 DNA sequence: TGCAGCGTTCCCCGGACAGGGGACTACAATGAGCAGTTCTTC. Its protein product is CSVPRTGDYNEQFF.

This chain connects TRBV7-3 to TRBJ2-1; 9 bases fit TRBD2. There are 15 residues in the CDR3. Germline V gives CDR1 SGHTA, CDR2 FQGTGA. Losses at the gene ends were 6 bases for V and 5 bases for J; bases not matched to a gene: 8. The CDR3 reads CASSYTSGYNNEQFF. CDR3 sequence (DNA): TGTGCCAGCAGTTATACTAGCGGGTACAACAATGAGCAGTTCTTC.

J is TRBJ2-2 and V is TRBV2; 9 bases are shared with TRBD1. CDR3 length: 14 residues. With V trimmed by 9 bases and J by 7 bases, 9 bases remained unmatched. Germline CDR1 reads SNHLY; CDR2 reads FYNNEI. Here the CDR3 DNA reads TGTGCCAGGGGGACAGGGTTTACGGACGGGGAGCTGTTTTTT. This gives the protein CARGTGFTDGELFF. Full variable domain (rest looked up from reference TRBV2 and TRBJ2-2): EPEVTQTPSHQVTQMGQEVILRCVPISNHLYFYWYRQILGQKVEFLVSFYNNEISEKSEIFDDQFSVERPDGSNFTLKIRSTKLEDSAMYFCARGTGFTDGELFFGEGSRLTVL.

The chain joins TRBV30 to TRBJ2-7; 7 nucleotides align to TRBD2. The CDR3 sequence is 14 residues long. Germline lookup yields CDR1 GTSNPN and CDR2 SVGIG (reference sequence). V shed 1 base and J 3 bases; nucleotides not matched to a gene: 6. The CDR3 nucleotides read TGTGCCTGGAGTGGCGGAGCTAGCGGCTACGAGCAGTACTTC. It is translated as CAWSGGASGYEQYF.

The CDR3 region is CASSKATGALGYGYTF. CDR3 DNA sequence: TGCGCCAGCAGCAAAGCCACAGGGGCCCTAGGCTATGGCTACACCTTC. The chain employs TRBV4-3 and TRBJ1-2; TRBD1 matches 7 bases. The CDR3 spans 16 residues. V shed 5 bases and J 4 bases; nucleotides not matched to a gene: 13. Germline V lookup: CDR1 LGHNA, CDR2 YSLEER.

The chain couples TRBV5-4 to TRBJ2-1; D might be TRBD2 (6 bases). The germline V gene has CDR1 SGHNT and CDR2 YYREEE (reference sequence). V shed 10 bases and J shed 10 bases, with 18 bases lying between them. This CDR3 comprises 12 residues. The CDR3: CACSSTRREQFF. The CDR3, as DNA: TGTGCCTGCTCCTCGACTAGGCGGGAGCAGTTCTTC.

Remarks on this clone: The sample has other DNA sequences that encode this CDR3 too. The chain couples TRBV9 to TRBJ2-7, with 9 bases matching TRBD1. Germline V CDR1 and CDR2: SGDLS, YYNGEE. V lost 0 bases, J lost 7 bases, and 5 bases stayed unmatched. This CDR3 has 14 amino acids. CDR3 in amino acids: CASSVGDRAGEQYF. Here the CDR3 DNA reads TGTGCCAGCAGCGTAGGGGACAGGGCGGGAGAGCAGTACTTC. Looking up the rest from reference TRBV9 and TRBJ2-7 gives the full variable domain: DSGVTQTPKHLITATGQRVTLRCSPRSGDLSVYWYQQSLDQGLQFLIQYYNGEERAKGNILERFSAQQFPDLHSELNLSSLELGDSALYFCASSVGDRAGEQYFGPGTRLTVT.

CDR3 nucleotide sequence: TGTGCCAGCAGTCGAGCGGGGGGGCCGACCCAGTACTTC. Protein sequence: CASSRAGGPTQYF. This chain links TRBV6-5 with TRBJ2-5, with 10 nucleotides matching TRBD2. Germline CDR1 and CDR2: MNHEY and SVGAGI. V shed 5 bases and J 7 bases; nucleotides not matched to a gene: 4. CDR3 length: 13 residues.

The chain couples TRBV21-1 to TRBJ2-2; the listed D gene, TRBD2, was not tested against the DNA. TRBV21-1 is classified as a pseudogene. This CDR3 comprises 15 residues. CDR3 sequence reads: CASSKDRENTGELFF. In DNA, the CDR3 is TGTGCCAGCAGCAAAGATCGGGAGAACACCGGGGAGCTGTTTTTT.

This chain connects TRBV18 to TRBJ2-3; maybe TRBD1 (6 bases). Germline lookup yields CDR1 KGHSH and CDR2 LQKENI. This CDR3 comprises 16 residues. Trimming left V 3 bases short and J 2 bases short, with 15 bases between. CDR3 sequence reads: CASSPVRDTFTDTQYF. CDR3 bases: TGTGCCAGCTCACCCGTCCGGGACACGTTCACAGATACGCAGTATTTT.

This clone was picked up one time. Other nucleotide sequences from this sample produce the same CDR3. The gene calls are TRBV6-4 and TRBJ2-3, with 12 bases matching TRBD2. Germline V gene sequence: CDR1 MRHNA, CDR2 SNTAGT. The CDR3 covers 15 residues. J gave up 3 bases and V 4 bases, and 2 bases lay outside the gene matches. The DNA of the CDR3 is TGTGCCAGCAGTGTTCTAGCGGGGGGGACAGATACGCAGTATTTT. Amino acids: CASSVLAGGTDTQYF.

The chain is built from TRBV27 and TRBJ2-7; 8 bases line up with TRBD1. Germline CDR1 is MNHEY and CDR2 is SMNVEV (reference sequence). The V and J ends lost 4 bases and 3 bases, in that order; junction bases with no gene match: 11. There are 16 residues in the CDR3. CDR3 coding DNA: TGTGCCAGCAGTTCCCCGTCGGGACAGGAACACTACGAGCAGTACTTC. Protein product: CASSSPSGQEHYEQYF.